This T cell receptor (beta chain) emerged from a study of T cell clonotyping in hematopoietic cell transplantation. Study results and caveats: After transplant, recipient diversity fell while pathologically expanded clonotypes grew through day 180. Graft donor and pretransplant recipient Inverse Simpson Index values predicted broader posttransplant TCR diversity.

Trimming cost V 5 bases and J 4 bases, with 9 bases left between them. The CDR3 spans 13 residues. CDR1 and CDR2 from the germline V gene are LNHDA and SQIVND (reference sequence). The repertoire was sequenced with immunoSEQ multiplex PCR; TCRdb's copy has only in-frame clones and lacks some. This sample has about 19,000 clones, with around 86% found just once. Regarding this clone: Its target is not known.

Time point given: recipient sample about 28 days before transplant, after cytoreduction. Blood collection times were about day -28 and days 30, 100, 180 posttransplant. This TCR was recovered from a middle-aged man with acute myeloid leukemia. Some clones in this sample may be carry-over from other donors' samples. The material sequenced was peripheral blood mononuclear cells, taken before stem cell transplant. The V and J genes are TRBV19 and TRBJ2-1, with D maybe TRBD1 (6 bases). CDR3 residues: CASSYRDYNEQFF. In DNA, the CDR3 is TGTGCCAGTAGTTACAGGGATTACAATGAGCAGTTCTTC.